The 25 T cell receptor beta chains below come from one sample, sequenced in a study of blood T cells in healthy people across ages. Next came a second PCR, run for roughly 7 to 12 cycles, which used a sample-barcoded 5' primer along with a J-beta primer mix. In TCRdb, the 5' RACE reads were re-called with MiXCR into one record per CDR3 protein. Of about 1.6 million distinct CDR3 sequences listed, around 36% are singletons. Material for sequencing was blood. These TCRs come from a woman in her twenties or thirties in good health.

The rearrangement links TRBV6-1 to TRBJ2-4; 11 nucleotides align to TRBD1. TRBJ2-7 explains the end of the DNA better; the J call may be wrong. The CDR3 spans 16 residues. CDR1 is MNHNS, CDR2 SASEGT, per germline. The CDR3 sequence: CASCQMGQGVSYEQYF. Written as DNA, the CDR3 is TGTGCCAGCTGTCAGATGGGACAGGGGGTATCCTACGAGCAGTACTTC.

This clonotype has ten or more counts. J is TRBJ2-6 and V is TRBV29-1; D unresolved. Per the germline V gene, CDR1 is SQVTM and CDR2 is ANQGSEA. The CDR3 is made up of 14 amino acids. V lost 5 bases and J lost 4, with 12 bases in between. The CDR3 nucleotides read TGCAGCGTTAGACGTACAGAGGGGGCCAACGTCCTGACTTTC. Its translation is CSVRRTEGANVLTF.

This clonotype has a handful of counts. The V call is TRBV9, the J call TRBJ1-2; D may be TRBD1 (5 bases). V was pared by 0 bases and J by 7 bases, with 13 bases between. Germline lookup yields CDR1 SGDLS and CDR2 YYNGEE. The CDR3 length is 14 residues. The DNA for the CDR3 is TGTGCCAGCAGCGTAGGAGGCAGGGAGAGTGGCTACACCTTC. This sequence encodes CASSVGGRESGYTF.

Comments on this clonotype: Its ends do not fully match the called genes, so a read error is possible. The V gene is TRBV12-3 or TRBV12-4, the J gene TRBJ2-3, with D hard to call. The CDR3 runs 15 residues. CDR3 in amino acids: CASSLSPVRTDAQYF. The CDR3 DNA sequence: TGTGCCAGCAGTTTATCCCCAGTCCGCACAGATGCGCAGTATTTT.

CDR3 sequence reads: CASSLVAGQTYGYTF. In nucleotides, the CDR3 is TGTGCCAGCAGCTTAGTGGCAGGACAAACCTATGGCTACACCTTC. The V and J genes are TRBV7-2 and TRBJ1-2; weak D call: TRBD1 (5 bases). The CDR3 has 15 amino acids. Germline-derived CDR1 and CDR2 are SGHTA and FQGNSA. Between the trimmed V and J ends, which lost 1 base and 4 bases, there was a span of 13 bases.

CDR3 protein: CASSLGSGQGRETQYF. The CDR3 DNA is TGTGCCAGCAGCTTAGGTTCTGGGCAGGGGCGAGAGACCCAGTACTTC. The chain has TRBV11-2 and TRBJ2-5; the D gene is possibly TRBD1 (6 bases). Germline loops: CDR1 SGHAT, CDR2 FQNNGV. Trimming shortened V by 1 base and J by 4 bases, and 16 bases separated the two germline ends. The CDR3 loop spans 16 amino acids.

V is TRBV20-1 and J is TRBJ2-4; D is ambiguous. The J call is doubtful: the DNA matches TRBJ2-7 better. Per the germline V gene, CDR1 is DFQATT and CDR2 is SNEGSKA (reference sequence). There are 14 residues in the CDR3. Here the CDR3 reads CSARPWLNSYEQYF. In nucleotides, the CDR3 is TGCAGTGCCAGGCCGTGGCTGAACTCCTACGAGCAGTACTTC.

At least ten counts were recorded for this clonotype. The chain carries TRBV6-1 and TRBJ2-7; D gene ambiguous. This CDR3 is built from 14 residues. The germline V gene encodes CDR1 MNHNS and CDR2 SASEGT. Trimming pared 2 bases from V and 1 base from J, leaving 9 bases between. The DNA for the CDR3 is TGTGCCAGCAGTGAAATAGGCGGTTCCTACGAGCAGTACTTC. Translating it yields CASSEIGGSYEQYF.

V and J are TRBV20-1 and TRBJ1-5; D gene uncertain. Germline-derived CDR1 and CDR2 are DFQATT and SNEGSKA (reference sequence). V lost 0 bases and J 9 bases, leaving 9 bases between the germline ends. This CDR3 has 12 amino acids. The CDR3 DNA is TGCAGTGCTAGAGATCCACCTTCGCCCCAGCATTTT. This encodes CSARDPPSPQHF.

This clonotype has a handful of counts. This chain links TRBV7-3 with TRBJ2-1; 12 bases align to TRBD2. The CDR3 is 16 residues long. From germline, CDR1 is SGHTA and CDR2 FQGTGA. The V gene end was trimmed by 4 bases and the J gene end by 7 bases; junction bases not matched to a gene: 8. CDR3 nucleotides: TGTGCCAGCAGCTCCCCTTCTAGCGGGGGGGCGAATGAGCAGTTCTTC. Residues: CASSSPSSGGANEQFF.

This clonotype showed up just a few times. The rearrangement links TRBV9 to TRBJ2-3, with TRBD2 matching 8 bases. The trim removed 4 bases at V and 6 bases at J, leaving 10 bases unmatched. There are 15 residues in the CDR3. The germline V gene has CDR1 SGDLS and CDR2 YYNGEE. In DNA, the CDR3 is TGTGCCAGCAGCCGAGCGGGGGACCCACCCGATACGCAGTATTTT. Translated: CASSRAGDPPDTQYF.

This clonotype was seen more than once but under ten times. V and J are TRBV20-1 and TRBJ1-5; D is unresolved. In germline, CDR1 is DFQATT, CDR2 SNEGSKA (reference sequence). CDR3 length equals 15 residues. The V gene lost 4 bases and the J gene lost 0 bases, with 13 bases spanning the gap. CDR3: CSATTPKGSNQPQHF. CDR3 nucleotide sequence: TGCAGTGCTACCACCCCGAAGGGTAGCAATCAGCCCCAGCATTTT.

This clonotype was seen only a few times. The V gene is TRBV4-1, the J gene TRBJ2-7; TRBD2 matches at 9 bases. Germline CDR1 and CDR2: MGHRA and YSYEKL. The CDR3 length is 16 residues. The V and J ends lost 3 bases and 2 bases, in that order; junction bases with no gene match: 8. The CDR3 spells CASSQTLSGRTYEQYF. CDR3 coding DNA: TGCGCCAGCAGCCAGACCCTTAGCGGGAGAACCTACGAGCAGTACTTC.

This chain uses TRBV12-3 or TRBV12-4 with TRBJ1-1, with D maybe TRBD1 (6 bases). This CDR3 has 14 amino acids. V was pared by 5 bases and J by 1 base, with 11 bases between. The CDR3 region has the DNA TGTGCCAGCAGTCCCAGGGGACAGAACACTGAAGCTTTCTTT. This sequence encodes CASSPRGQNTEAFF.

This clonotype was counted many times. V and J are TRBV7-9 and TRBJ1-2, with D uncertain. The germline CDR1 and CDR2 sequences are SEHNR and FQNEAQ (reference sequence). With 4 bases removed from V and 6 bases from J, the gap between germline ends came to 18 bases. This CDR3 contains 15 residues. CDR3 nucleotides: TGTGCCAGCAGCTCGGGTTTCAGGACGTCCGATGGCTACACCTTC. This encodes CASSSGFRTSDGYTF.

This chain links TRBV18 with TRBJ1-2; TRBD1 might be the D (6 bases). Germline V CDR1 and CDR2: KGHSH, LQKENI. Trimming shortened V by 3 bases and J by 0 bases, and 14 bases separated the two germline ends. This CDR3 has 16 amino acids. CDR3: CASSPNRDYPNYGYTF. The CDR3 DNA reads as TGTGCCAGCTCACCTAACAGGGACTACCCTAACTATGGCTACACCTTC.

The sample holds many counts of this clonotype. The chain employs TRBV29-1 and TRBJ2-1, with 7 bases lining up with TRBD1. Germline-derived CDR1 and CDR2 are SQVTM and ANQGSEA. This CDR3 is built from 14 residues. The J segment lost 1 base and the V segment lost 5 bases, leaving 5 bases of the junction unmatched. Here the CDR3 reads CSVRQQGSYNEQFF. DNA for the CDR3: TGCAGCGTTCGACAACAGGGGTCCTACAATGAGCAGTTCTTC.

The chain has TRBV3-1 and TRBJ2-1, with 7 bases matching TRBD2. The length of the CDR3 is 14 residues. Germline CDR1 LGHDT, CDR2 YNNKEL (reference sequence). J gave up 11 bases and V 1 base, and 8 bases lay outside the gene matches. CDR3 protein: CASSQGLTGGKQFF. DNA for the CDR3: TGTGCCAGCAGCCAAGGGCTGACGGGGGGAAAGCAGTTCTTC.

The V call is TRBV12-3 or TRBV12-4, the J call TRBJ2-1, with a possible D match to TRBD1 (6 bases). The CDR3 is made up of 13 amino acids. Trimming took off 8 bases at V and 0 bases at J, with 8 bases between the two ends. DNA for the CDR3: TGTGCCAGCGGACAGAACTCCTACAATGAGCAGTTCTTC. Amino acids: CASGQNSYNEQFF.

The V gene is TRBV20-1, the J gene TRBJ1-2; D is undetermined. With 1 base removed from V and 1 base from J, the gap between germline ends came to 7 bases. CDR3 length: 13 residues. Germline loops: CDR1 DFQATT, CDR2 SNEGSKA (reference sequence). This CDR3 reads CSARAEFNYGYTF. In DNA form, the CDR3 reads TGCAGTGCTAGAGCGGAGTTTAACTATGGCTACACCTTC.

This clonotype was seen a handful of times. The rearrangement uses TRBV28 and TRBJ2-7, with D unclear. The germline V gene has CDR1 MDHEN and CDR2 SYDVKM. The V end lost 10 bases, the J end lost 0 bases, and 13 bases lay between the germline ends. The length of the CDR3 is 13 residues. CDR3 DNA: TGTGCCATATGGAACCCCTCCTCCTACGAGCAGTACTTC. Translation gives CAIWNPSSYEQYF.

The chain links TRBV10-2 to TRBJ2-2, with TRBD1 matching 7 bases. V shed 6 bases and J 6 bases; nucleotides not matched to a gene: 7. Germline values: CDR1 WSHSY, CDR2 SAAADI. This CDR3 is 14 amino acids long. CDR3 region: CASRVQGVAGELFF. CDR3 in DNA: TGCGCCAGCAGGGTGCAGGGGGTGGCCGGGGAGCTGTTTTTT.

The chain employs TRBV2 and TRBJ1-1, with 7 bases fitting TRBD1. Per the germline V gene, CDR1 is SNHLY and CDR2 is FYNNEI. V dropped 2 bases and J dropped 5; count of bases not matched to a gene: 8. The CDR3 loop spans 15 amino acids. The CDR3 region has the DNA TGTGCCAGCAGTGAAAGGCGGGACAGTTTTACTGAAGCTTTCTTT. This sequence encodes CASSERRDSFTEAFF.

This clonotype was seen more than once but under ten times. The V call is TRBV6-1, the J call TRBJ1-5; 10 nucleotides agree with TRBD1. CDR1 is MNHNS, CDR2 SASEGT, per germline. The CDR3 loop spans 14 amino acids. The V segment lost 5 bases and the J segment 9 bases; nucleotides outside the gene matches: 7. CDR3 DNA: TGTGCCAGCAGTTCTGGACAGGGGGGCATGCCCCAGCATTTT. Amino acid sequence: CASSSGQGGMPQHF.

The CDR3 coding sequence is TGCAGTGCTAGAACCGACAGGGGGACCTACGAGCAGTACTTC. This codes for CSARTDRGTYEQYF. The chain carries TRBV20-1 and TRBJ2-7; 9 bases agree with TRBD1. This CDR3 has 14 residues. Germline assignment: CDR1 DFQATT and CDR2 SNEGSKA (reference sequence). V was clipped by 2 bases and J by 2 bases; unmatched bases: 4.